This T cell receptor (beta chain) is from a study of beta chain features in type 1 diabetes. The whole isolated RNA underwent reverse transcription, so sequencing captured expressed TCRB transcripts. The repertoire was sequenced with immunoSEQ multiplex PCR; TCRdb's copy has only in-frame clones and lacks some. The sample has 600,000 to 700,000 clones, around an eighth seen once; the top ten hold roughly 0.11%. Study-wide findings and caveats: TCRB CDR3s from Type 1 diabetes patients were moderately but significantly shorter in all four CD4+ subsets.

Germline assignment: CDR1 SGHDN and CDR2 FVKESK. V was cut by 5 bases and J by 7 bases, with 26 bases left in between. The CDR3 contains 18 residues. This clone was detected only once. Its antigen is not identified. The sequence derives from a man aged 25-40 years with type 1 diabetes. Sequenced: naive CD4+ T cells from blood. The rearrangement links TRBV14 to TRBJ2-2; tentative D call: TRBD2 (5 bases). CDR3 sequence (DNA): TGTGCCAGCAGCGTTATCACGGTCTTAAGCCAGGCGGGCGGGGAGCTGTTTTTT. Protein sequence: CASSVITVLSQAGGELFF. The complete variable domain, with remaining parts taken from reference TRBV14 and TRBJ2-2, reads EAGVTQFPSHSVIEKGQTVTLRCDPISGHDNLYWYRRVMGKEIKFLLHFVKESKQDESGMPNNRFLAERTGGTYSTLKVQPAELEDSGVYFCASSVITVLSQAGGELFFGEGSRLTVL.